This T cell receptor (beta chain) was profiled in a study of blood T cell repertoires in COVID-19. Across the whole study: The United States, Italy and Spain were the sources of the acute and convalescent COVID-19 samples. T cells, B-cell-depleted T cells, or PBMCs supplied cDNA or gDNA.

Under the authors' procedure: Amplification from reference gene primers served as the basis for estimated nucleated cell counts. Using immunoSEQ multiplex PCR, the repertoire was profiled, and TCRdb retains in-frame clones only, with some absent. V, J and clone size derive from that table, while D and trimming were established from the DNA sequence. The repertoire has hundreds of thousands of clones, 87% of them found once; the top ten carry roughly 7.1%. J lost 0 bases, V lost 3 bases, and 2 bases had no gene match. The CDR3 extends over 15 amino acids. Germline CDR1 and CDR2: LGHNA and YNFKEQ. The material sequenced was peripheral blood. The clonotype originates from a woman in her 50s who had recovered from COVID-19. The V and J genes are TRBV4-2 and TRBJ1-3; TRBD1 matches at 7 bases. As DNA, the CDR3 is TGTGCCAGCAGCCAGGACAGGAGCTCTGGAAACACCATATATTTT. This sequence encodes CASSQDRSSGNTIYF.